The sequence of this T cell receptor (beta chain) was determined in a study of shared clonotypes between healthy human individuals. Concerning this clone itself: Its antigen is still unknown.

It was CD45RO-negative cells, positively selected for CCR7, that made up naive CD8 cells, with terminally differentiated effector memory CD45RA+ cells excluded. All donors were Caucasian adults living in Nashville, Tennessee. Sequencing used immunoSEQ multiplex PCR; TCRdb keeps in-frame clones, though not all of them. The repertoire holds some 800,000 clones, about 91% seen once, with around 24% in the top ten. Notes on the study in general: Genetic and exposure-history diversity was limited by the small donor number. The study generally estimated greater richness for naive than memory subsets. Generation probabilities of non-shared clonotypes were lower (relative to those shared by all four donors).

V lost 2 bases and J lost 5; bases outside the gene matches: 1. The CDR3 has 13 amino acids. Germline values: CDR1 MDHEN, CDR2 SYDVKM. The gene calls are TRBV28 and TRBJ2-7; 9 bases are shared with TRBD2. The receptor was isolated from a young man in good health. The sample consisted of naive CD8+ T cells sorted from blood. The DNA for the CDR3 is TGTGCCAGCAGTTTACGACTAGCGGACGAGCAGTACTTC. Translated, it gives CASSLRLADEQYF.